A single sample is the source of the 16 T cell receptor beta chains below, sequenced in a study of T cell repertoires in cytomegalovirus infection. Their antigen targets remain unknown. TCRdb re-derived calls from the reads in MiXCR, one entry per CDR3 protein. The data contain about 830,000 distinct CDR3 sequences, over 25% of them seen just once; the ten biggest clones take up roughly 12%. Sequences were derived from cultured CD8+ T cells from PBMCs, sampled from culture after CMV antigen stimulation. These receptors were taken from a human donor in good health (CMV status not recorded). Some clones in this sample may be carry-over from other donors' samples.

The genes are TRBV2 and TRBJ2-5; D tentatively reads TRBD1 or TRBD2 (5 bases each). This CDR3 region has 17 residues. V lost 8 bases, J lost 0 bases, and 22 bases lay in between. The germline gives CDR1 SNHLY, CDR2 FYNNEI. Here the CDR3 DNA reads TGTGCCAGCCGAGGGGCCCGGACAACTACCAACCAAGAGACCCAGTACTTC. Amino acids: CASRGARTTTNQETQYF.

The gene calls are TRBV10-3 and TRBJ2-7; weak D call: TRBD1 (5 bases). The CDR3 covers 14 residues. Germline lookup yields CDR1 ENHRY and CDR2 SYGVKD. The V and J ends lost 8 bases and 0 bases respectively, with 14 bases between them. For the CDR3, the DNA is TGTGCCATCGGGCCGACAGCCACCTCCTACGAGCAGTACTTC. This translates into CAIGPTATSYEQYF.

The chain is built from TRBV7-6 and TRBJ1-6, with D unresolved. Germline values: CDR1 SGHVS, CDR2 FNYEAQ. The V end lost 1 base, the J end lost 14 bases, and 12 bases lay between the germline ends. This CDR3 spans 13 amino acids. CDR3 sequence: CASSLEGTSALHF. CDR3 sequence (DNA): TGTGCCAGCAGCTTAGAGGGAACTTCGGCCCTCCACTTT.

About this clonotype itself: A much more abundant neighbour one base away suggests this may be a read error. The chain recombines TRBV7-6 with TRBJ2-5; a weak D match, TRBD1 (5 bases). Trimming cost V 10 bases and J 1 base, with 13 bases left between them. The CDR3 has 13 amino acids. Per the germline V gene, CDR1 is SGHVS and CDR2 is FNYEAQ. CDR3 sequence reads: CANRPPGQETQYF. The CDR3 coding sequence is TGTGCCAACAGGCCACCGGGCCAAGAGACCCAGTACTTC.

The rearrangement joins TRBV7-9 to TRBJ1-1, with 7 bases aligning to TRBD1. J was trimmed by 4 bases and V by 5 bases; bases with no gene match: 13. Germline CDR1 SEHNR, CDR2 FQNEAQ (reference sequence). The CDR3 sequence is 16 residues long. CDR3 coding DNA: TGTGCCAGCAGCCCGGGGGGAGAGGGGGCAGGCACTGAAGCTTTCTTT. As protein: CASSPGGEGAGTEAFF.

V and J are TRBV7-8 and TRBJ1-1; possible D gene TRBD1, 5 bases. Germline-derived CDR1 and CDR2 are SGHVS and FQNEAQ. The CDR3 is made up of 19 amino acids. The V and J ends lost 1 base and 1 base respectively, with 22 bases between them. The CDR3 spells CASSLVRGTGVDRNTEAFF. CDR3 DNA: TGTGCCAGCAGCTTAGTGCGAGGGACGGGGGTTGATCGGAACACTGAAGCTTTCTTT. Full variable domain (remainder filled in from reference TRBV7-8 and TRBJ1-1): GAGVSQSPRYKVAKRGQDVALRCDPISGHVSLFWYQQALGQGPEFLTYFQNEAQLDKSGLPSDRFFAERPEGSVSTLKIQRTQQEDSAVYLCASSLVRGTGVDRNTEAFFGQGTRLTVV.

The rearrangement links TRBV20-1 to TRBJ2-3; D is possibly TRBD2 (6 bases). The CDR3 extends over 15 amino acids. Germline lookup yields CDR1 DFQATT and CDR2 SNEGSKA (reference sequence). Trimming removed 3 bases at V and 0 bases at J, with 13 bases between. The CDR3 DNA sequence: TGCAGTGCTAGCGGGGGAGAGACTAGCACAGATACGCAGTATTTT. The encoded protein is CSASGGETSTDTQYF.

The chain is built from TRBV5-6 and TRBJ2-7; D is perhaps TRBD1 (6 bases). The germline V gene encodes CDR1 SGHDT and CDR2 YYEEEE. The CDR3 covers 16 residues. Between the trimmed V and J ends, which lost 1 base and 2 bases, there was a span of 16 bases. CDR3 in amino acids: CASSLLPGQRTYEQYF. CDR3 sequence (DNA): TGTGCCAGCAGCTTGCTCCCCGGACAGAGGACCTACGAGCAGTACTTC.

In its sample, this clonotype was seen a few times. The CDR3 bases are TGTGCCAGCAAGTCACTAGCATGGGGGGATCAGCCCCAGCATTTT. The encoded protein is CASKSLAWGDQPQHF. The rearrangement links TRBV27 to TRBJ1-5, with a tentative D call TRBD1 (5 bases). With 7 bases removed from V and 5 bases from J, the gap between germline ends came to 18 bases. Looked up from germline, CDR1 is MNHEY and CDR2 is SMNVEV (reference sequence). This CDR3 is 15 amino acids long.

The rearrangement joins TRBV7-6 to TRBJ1-1, with a possible D match to TRBD1 (5 bases). Trimming took off 4 bases at V and 0 bases at J, with 9 bases between the two ends. In germline, CDR1 is SGHVS, CDR2 FNYEAQ. This CDR3 has 14 amino acids. CDR3 loop: CASSYGALNTEAFF. CDR3 nucleotide sequence: TGTGCCAGCAGCTATGGGGCCTTGAACACTGAAGCTTTCTTT.

The chain recombines TRBV5-1 with TRBJ2-5, with D tentatively TRBD1 (5 bases). The CDR3 spans 13 residues. V was shortened by 0 bases and J by 7 bases, with 10 bases between the two germline ends. CDR1 and CDR2 from the germline V gene are SGHRS and YFSETQ. The CDR3 loop reads CASSLAREATQYF. The CDR3 nucleotides read TGCGCCAGCAGCTTGGCCAGGGAAGCGACCCAGTACTTC.

J is TRBJ1-3 and V is TRBV18; 7 nucleotides line up with TRBD1. With V trimmed by 2 bases and J by 4 bases, 11 bases remained unmatched. Germline-derived CDR1 and CDR2 are KGHSH and LQKENI. The CDR3 runs 17 residues. The CDR3 DNA follows: TGTGCCAGCTCACCAACACCGACAGGGCCAAGAGGAAACACCATATATTTT. It specifies CASSPTPTGPRGNTIYF.

This chain connects TRBV9 to TRBJ2-3; tentatively, D is TRBD1 (6 bases). V lost 5 bases and J lost 2, with 18 bases in between. Looked up from germline, CDR1 is SGDLS and CDR2 is YYNGEE. The CDR3 loop spans 16 amino acids. The CDR3, as DNA: TGTGCCAGCAGTGAGGGGACACTTCGGCACACAGATACGCAGTATTTT. Amino acid sequence: CASSEGTLRHTDTQYF.

This clonotype showed up many times. The V call is TRBV7-9, the J call TRBJ2-1; 8 positions agree with TRBD1. The ends lost 0 bases at V and 4 bases at J; junction bases unmatched: 2. Per the germline V gene, CDR1 is SEHNR and CDR2 is FQNEAQ (reference sequence). The CDR3 totals 15 residues. The CDR3 DNA reads TGTGCCAGCAGCTTAGCCCAGGGGGCGTACAATGAGCAGTTCTTC. It yields the protein CASSLAQGAYNEQFF.

This chain connects TRBV6-5 to TRBJ2-6; D perhaps matches TRBD1 (5 bases). Trimming removed 0 bases from V and 12 bases from J, with 12 bases in between. The CDR3 contains 14 residues. Germline lookup yields CDR1 MNHEY and CDR2 SVGAGI. CDR3 bases: TGTGCCAGCAGTTACTCGGGGCCCACCGGCGTCCTGACTTTC. It specifies CASSYSGPTGVLTF.

In regard to this clonotype: A much bigger clone sits one base away, suggesting this may be a read error. The chain has TRBV7-2 and TRBJ2-3, with D perhaps TRBD1 (6 bases). Germline V lookup: CDR1 SGHTA, CDR2 FQGNSA. This CDR3 spans 16 amino acids. The V and J ends lost 5 bases and 3 bases respectively, with 18 bases between them. For the CDR3, the DNA is TGTGCCAGCAGCCGCCGGACAGAGGGCGGGACAGATACGCAGTATTTT. This codes for CASSRRTEGGTDTQYF. Supplemented by reference TRBV7-2 and TRBJ2-3, the full variable domain reads GAGVSQSPSNKVTEKGKDVELRCDPISGHTALYWYRQSLGQGLEFLIYFQGNSAPDKSGLPSDRFSAERTGGSVSTLTIQRTQQEDSAVYLCASSRRTEGGTDTQYFGPGTRLTVL.